This T cell receptor beta chain emerged from a study of T-cell memory formation after mild COVID-19. The study, taken as a whole, reports: Largely, contracting CD4+ clones fell within CM and EM, and contracting CD8+ clones within EMRA. Pre-infection memory held some responding clones, suggesting pre-existing cross-reactive T cells responded.

This clonotype showed up just a few times. The antigen remains undetermined. This CDR3 is built from 15 residues. V was cut by 0 bases and J by 5 bases, with 14 bases left in between. From germline, CDR1 is SGHRS and CDR2 YFSETQ. TCRdb called the 5' RACE reads again in MiXCR, with one record for every CDR3 protein. The table has fewer than 250,000 distinct CDR3 sequences, about 11% seen once. The chain carries TRBV5-1 and TRBJ2-5; D unclear. Input material: PBMCs or a T cell subset sorted from them (not recorded which). This clonotype was sampled from a man in his late teens or twenties who had mild COVID-19 (a few samples of this study predate the infection). Cell type and time point are not known. CDR3 DNA sequence: TGCGCCAGCAGCTTGGTAGCACAGTCCAGTGAGACCCAGTACTTC. It translates to CASSLVAQSSETQYF.